The next 20 T cell receptor beta chains were all read from a single sample in a study of T cell responses to AZD1222 COVID-19 vaccine. The assay was immunoSEQ multiplex PCR, and TCRdb's table has in-frame clones only and misses some. In the table there are around 150,000 clones, 92% of which are singletons. The sequenced sample was peripheral blood, obtained on day 0 of AZD1222 vaccination. These receptors were collected from an adult in good health.

The chain couples TRBV6-1 to TRBJ1-2, with a tentative D call TRBD1 (5 bases). V was pared by 0 bases and J by 4 bases, with 15 bases between. Germline V lookup: CDR1 MNHNS, CDR2 SASEGT. The CDR3 runs 16 residues. In nucleotides, the CDR3 is TGTGCCAGCAGTGAAGCCGGGACGACCTGGGGCTATGGCTACACCTTC. Protein product: CASSEAGTTWGYGYTF.

In its sample, this clone was seen a few times. The V and J genes are TRBV28 and TRBJ1-2; D remains ambiguous. V lost 3 bases and J lost 5, with 7 bases in between. This CDR3 has 12 residues. Germline CDR1 is MDHEN and CDR2 is SYDVKM. The DNA of the CDR3 is TGTGCCAGCAGTTTTGGCCGATATGGCTACACCTTC. Translation gives CASSFGRYGYTF.

The chain uses TRBV5-1 and TRBJ1-1, with D hard to call. CDR1 and CDR2 (germline): SGHRS, YFSETQ. There are 14 residues in the CDR3. V lost 0 bases and J 8 bases, leaving 14 bases between the germline ends. CDR3 nucleotides: TGCGCCAGCAGCTTGGCCGGTAGAGTGTACGAAGCTTTCTTT. It codes for CASSLAGRVYEAFF.

The chain is built from TRBV2 and TRBJ2-7, with D perhaps matching TRBD2 (6 bases). Trimming took 7 bases from V and 2 from J, leaving 15 bases between them. The germline V gene encodes CDR1 SNHLY and CDR2 FYNNEI. CDR3 length equals 14 residues. CDR3 DNA: TGTGCCAGCATCGGGACTGCGAGCACCTACGAGCAGTACTTC. Protein product: CASIGTASTYEQYF.

The chain is built from TRBV29-1 and TRBJ1-2; 10 bases agree with TRBD1. The germline gives CDR1 SQVTM, CDR2 ANQGSEA. V was pared by 5 bases and J by 4 bases, with 4 bases of the junction left unmatched. This CDR3 is built from 13 residues. CDR3: CSVWTGGSYGYTF. The CDR3 DNA reads as TGCAGCGTTTGGACAGGGGGGAGCTATGGCTACACCTTC.

The J gene is TRBJ2-7, the V gene TRBV12-3 or TRBV12-4, with 7 bases that match TRBD2. V was pared by 0 bases and J by 7 bases, with 3 bases of the junction left unmatched. This CDR3 spans 13 amino acids. The CDR3 DNA reads TGTGCCAGCAGTTTAGCGGGAGGGCTAGAGCAGTACTTC. Encoded protein: CASSLAGGLEQYF.

This rearrangement joins TRBV7-8 to TRBJ1-3; 8 bases match TRBD1. CDR1 and CDR2 from the germline V gene are SGHVS and FQNEAQ. There are 18 residues in the CDR3. V lost 3 bases and J lost 0; bases outside the gene matches: 10. CDR3 sequence: CASSFRDRPGNSGNTIYF. DNA for the CDR3: TGTGCCAGCAGCTTCCGGGACAGGCCGGGGAACTCTGGAAACACCATATATTTT.

J is TRBJ2-5 and V is TRBV18; D ambiguous. Germline V lookup: CDR1 KGHSH, CDR2 LQKENI. There are 12 residues in the CDR3. V shed 2 bases and J shed 6 bases, with 7 bases lying between them. CDR3 residues: CASSPGVQTQYF. CDR3 nucleotide sequence: TGTGCCAGCTCACCAGGGGTGCAGACCCAGTACTTC.

The chain carries TRBV5-1 and TRBJ1-1, with TRBD1 as a possible D gene (5 bases). CDR1 and CDR2 (germline): SGHRS, YFSETQ. The CDR3 totals 14 residues. V lost 4 bases to trimming and J lost 7 bases, with 17 bases between them. This CDR3 reads CASSMAQGYGEAFF. CDR3 DNA sequence: TGCGCCAGCAGCATGGCTCAGGGATATGGTGAAGCTTTCTTT.

As DNA, the CDR3 is TGCGCCAGCAGCCAAGGGATCACTGGCTACAATGAGCAGTTCTTC. Amino acids: CASSQGITGYNEQFF. This rearrangement joins TRBV4-3 to TRBJ2-1; D uncertain. V lost 1 base and J 3 bases, leaving 10 bases between the germline ends. This CDR3 has 15 residues. Germline V lookup: CDR1 LGHNA, CDR2 YSLEER.

This clone was found a few times. The chain links TRBV2 to TRBJ1-1; 11 bases map to TRBD1. The CDR3 extends over 18 amino acids. Trimming cost V 0 bases and J 5 bases; bases outside gene matches: 11. Germline CDR1 reads SNHLY; CDR2 reads FYNNEI. CDR3 loop: CASSEAEDRGLMGTEAFF. The DNA of the CDR3 is TGTGCCAGCAGTGAAGCAGAGGACAGGGGGCTGATGGGAACTGAAGCTTTCTTT.

V is TRBV19 and J is TRBJ1-1; D gene ambiguous. From germline, CDR1 is LNHDA and CDR2 SQIVND (reference sequence). Deletions cut 3 bases from V and 1 base from J, with 9 bases between. The CDR3 totals 14 residues. The DNA of the CDR3 is TGTGCCAGTAGTATTGGAGTTTCGAACACTGAAGCTTTCTTT. Encoded protein: CASSIGVSNTEAFF.

This clone is a singleton in its sample. This chain links TRBV5-4 with TRBJ2-2; D might be TRBD2 (5 bases). V was cut by 0 bases and J by 4 bases, with 10 bases left in between. The V gene's germline CDR1 is SGHNT and CDR2 YYREEE (reference sequence). This CDR3 has 15 residues. The CDR3: CASSLVLGSTGELFF. CDR3 bases: TGTGCCAGCAGCTTGGTGCTGGGGAGCACCGGGGAGCTGTTTTTT.

This sequence joins TRBV30 and TRBJ1-1; no definite D call. With 1 base removed from V and 4 bases from J, the gap between germline ends came to 10 bases. The CDR3 runs to 13 residues. Germline V CDR1 and CDR2: GTSNPN, SVGIG (reference sequence). CDR3 sequence: CAWSGVSATEAFF. CDR3 bases: TGTGCCTGGAGTGGGGTTTCGGCCACTGAAGCTTTCTTT.

The chain recombines TRBV7-8 with TRBJ1-1, with 7 nucleotides matching TRBD1. CDR1 is SGHVS, CDR2 FQNEAQ, per germline. The CDR3 runs to 13 residues. V trimming: 6 bases; J trimming: 5 bases; junction bases outside the gene matches: 6. The CDR3 sequence is CASRVQGRTEAFF. The CDR3 region has the DNA TGTGCCAGCAGGGTACAGGGGAGGACTGAAGCTTTCTTT.

Regarding this clone: The junction departs from the called germline gene at one end, perhaps through a read error. The CDR3 DNA sequence: TGTGCCGGCAGCGAGTCCAACACCGGGGAGCTGTTTTTT. It translates to CAGSESNTGELFF. V is TRBV7-9 and J is TRBJ2-2; D ambiguous. The CDR3 extends over 13 amino acids. In germline, CDR1 is SEHNR, CDR2 FQNEAQ (reference sequence).

J is TRBJ1-5 and V is TRBV4-3, with D possibly being TRBD1 (5 bases). The germline gives CDR1 LGHNA, CDR2 YSLEER. CDR3 size: 15 residues. The germline V and J ends were trimmed by 3 bases and 1 base, with 10 bases remaining between them. The CDR3 sequence is CASSQIRQSNQPQHF. The CDR3 DNA reads as TGCGCCAGCAGCCAGATAAGACAGAGCAATCAGCCCCAGCATTTT.

V gene TRBV29-1 combines with J gene TRBJ1-2; the match to TRBD1 covers 8 bases. The germline gives CDR1 SQVTM, CDR2 ANQGSEA. This CDR3 region has 13 residues. V dropped 4 bases and J dropped 4; count of bases not matched to a gene: 5. The CDR3: CSVVDRATYGYTF. The CDR3 DNA reads TGCAGCGTTGTGGACAGGGCCACCTATGGCTACACCTTC. The variable domain in full, completed from reference TRBV29-1 and TRBJ1-2, reads SAVISQKPSRDICQRGTSLTIQCQVDSQVTMMFWYRQQPGQSLTLIATANQGSEATYESGFVIDKFPISRPNLTFSTLTVSNMSPEDSSIYLCSVVDRATYGYTFGSGTRLTVV.

The chain has TRBV6-4 and TRBJ2-1, with TRBD2 matching 9 bases. V shed 0 bases and J 2 bases; nucleotides not matched to a gene: 5. Germline loops: CDR1 MRHNA, CDR2 SNTAGT. The CDR3 spans 17 residues. Here the CDR3 reads CASSDSSGLAPYNEQFF. CDR3 nucleotide sequence: TGTGCCAGCAGTGACTCGTCGGGACTAGCACCCTACAATGAGCAGTTCTTC.

The V gene is TRBV5-6, the J gene TRBJ2-1; D might be TRBD1 (5 bases). The germline V gene has CDR1 SGHDT and CDR2 YYEEEE. Trimming took 6 bases from V and 3 from J, leaving 22 bases between them. The CDR3 loop spans 17 amino acids. The CDR3 DNA follows: TGTGCCAGCAACTCCCCCGGGCGACAGACCTACTACAATGAGCAGTTCTTC. It encodes CASNSPGRQTYYNEQFF.